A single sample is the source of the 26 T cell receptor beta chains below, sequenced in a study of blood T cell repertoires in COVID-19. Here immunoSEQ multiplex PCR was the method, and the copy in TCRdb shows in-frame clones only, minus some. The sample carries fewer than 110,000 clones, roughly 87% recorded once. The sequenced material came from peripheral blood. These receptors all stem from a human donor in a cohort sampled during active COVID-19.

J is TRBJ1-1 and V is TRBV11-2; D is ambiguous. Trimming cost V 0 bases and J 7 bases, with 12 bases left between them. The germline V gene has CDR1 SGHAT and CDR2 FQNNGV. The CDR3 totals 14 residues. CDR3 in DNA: TGTGCCAGCAGCTTAGATGGCCGGGTTGGTGAAGCTTTCTTT. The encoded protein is CASSLDGRVGEAFF.

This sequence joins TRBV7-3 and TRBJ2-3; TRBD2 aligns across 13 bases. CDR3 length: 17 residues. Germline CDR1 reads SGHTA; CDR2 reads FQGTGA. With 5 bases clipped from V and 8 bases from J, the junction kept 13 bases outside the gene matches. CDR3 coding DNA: TGTGCCAGCAGCCCCAACCCGGGACTAGCGGGATTGGGTACGCAGTATTTT. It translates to CASSPNPGLAGLGTQYF.

CDR3 nucleotide sequence: TGTGCCTGGAAAAGGGGGACCACAGATACGCAGTATTTT. Translated, it gives CAWKRGTTDTQYF. The chain combines TRBV30 with TRBJ2-3; TRBD1 might be the D (6 bases). Germline CDR1 is GTSNPN and CDR2 is SVGIG (reference sequence). V lost 4 bases, J lost 2 bases, and 10 bases lay in between. The CDR3 sequence is 13 residues long.

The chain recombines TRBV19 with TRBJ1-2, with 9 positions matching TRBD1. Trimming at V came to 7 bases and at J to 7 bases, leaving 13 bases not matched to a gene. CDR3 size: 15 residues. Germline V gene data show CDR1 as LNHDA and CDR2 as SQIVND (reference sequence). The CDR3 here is CASTIRDRVPFGYTF. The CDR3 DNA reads TGTGCCAGTACGATCCGGGACAGGGTTCCCTTTGGCTACACCTTC.

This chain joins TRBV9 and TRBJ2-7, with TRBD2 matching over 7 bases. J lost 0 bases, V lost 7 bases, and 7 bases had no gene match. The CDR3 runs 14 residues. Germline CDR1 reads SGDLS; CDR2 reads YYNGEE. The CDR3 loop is CASGPTSDSYEQYF. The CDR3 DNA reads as TGTGCCAGCGGCCCAACTAGCGACTCCTACGAGCAGTACTTC.

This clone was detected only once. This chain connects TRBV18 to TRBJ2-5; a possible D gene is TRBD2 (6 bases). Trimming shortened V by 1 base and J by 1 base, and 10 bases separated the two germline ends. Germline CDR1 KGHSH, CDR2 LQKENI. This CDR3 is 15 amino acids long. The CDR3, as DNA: TGTGCCAGCTCACCACGGGGGGAGTCCCAAGAGACCCAGTACTTC. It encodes CASSPRGESQETQYF.

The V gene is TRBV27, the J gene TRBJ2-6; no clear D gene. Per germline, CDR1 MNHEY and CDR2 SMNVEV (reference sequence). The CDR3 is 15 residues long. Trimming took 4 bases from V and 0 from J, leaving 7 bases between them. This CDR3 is CASSSRYSGANVLTF. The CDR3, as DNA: TGTGCCAGCAGTTCCCGTTACTCTGGGGCCAACGTCCTGACTTTC.

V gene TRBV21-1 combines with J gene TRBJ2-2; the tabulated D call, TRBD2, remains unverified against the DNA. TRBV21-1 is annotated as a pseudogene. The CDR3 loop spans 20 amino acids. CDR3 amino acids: CASSPGFFSPRPTGTGELFF. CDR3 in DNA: TGTGCCAGCAGCCCTGGTTTTTTTAGTCCCAGGCCCACGGGGACCGGGGAGCTGTTTTTT.

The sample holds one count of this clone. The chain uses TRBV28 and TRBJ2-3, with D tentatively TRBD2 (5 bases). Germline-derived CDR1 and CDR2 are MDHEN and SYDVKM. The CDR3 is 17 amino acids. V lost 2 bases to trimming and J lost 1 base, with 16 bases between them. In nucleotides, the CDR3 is TGTGCCAGCAGTTTACAGCGGTTAAAGGGCGGCACAGATACGCAGTATTTT. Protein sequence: CASSLQRLKGGTDTQYF.

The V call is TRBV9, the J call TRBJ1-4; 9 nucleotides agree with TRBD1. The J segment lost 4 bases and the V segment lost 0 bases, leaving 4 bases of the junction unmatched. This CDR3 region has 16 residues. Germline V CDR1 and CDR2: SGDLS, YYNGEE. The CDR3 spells CASSVGTGAGNEKLFF. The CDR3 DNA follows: TGTGCCAGCAGCGTAGGGACAGGGGCGGGTAATGAAAAACTGTTTTTT.

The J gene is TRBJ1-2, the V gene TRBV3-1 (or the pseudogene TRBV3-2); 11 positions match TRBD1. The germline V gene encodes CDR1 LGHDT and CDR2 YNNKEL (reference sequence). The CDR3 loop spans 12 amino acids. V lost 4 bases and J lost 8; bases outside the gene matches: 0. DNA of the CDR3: TGTGCCAGCAGCCGGACAGGGGGCGGCTACACCTTC. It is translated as CASSRTGGGYTF.

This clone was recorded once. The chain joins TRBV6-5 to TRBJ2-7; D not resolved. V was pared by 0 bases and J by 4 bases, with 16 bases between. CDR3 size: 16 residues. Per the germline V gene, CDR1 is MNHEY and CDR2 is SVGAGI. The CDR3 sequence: CASSYSSRWAYYEQYF. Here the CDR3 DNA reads TGTGCCAGCAGTTACTCGTCAAGGTGGGCCTATTACGAGCAGTACTTC.

The CDR3 here is CASSPIAGGIVDEQYF. In DNA, the CDR3 is TGTGCCAGCAGTCCCATAGCGGGGGGGATCGTCGACGAGCAGTACTTC. The V call is TRBV28, the J call TRBJ2-7; 11 bases fit TRBD2. Trimming at V came to 5 bases and at J to 5 bases, leaving 11 bases not matched to a gene. The CDR3 consists of 16 residues. Germline V gene data show CDR1 as MDHEN and CDR2 as SYDVKM.

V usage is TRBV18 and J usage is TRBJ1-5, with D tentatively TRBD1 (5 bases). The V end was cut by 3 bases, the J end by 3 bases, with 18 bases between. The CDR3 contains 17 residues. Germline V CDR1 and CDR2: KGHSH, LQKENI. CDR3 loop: CASSPTRDNRPNQPQHF. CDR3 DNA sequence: TGTGCCAGCTCACCGACTAGGGATAACAGGCCCAATCAGCCCCAGCATTTT. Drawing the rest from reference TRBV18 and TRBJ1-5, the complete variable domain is NAGVMQNPRHLVRRRGQEARLRCSPMKGHSHVYWYRQLPEEGLKFMVYLQKENIIDESGMPKERFSAEFPKEGPSILRIQQVVRGDSAAYFCASSPTRDNRPNQPQHFGDGTRLSIL.

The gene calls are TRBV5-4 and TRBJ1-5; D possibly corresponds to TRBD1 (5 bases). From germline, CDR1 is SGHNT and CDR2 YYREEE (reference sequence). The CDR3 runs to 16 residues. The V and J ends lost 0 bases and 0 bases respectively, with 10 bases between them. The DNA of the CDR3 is TGTGCCAGCAGCTTGGCCGGGGACTATAGCAATCAGCCCCAGCATTTT. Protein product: CASSLAGDYSNQPQHF.

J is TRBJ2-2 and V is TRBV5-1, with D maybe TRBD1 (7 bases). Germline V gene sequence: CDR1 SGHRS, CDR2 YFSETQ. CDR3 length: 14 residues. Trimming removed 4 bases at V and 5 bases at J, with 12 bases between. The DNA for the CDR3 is TGCGCCAGCAGCCCAGGGGGAGGAACCGGGGAGCTGTTTTTT. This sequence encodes CASSPGGGTGELFF.

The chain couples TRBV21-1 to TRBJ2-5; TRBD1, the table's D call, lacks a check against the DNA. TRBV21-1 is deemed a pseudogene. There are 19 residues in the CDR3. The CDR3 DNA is TGTGCCAGCAGCAAAGGTTTGGAGAGGGGACAGAGGTACCAAGAGACCCAGTACTTC. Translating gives CASSKGLERGQRYQETQYF.

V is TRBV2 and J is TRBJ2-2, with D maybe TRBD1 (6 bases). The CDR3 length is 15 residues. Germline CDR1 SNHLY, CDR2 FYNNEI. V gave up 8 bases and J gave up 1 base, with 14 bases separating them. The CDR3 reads CASSYAGVNTGELFF. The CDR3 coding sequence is TGTGCCAGCTCCTACGCAGGGGTGAACACCGGGGAGCTGTTTTTT. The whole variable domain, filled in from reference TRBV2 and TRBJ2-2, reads EPEVTQTPSHQVTQMGQEVILRCVPISNHLYFYWYRQILGQKVEFLVSFYNNEISEKSEIFDDQFSVERPDGSNFTLKIRSTKLEDSAMYFCASSYAGVNTGELFFGEGSRLTVL.

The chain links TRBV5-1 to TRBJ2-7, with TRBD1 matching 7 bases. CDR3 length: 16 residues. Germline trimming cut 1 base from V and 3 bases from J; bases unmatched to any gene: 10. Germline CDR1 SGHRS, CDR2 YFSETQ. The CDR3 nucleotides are TGCGCCAGCAGCTTGACTGCCGGGACAGACAGCTACGAGCAGTACTTC. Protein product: CASSLTAGTDSYEQYF. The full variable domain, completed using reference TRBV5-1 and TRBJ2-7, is KAGVTQTPRYLIKTRGQQVTLSCSPISGHRSVSWYQQTPGQGLQFLFEYFSETQRNKGNFPGRFSGRQFSNSRSEMNVSTLELGDSALYLCASSLTAGTDSYEQYFGPGTRLTVT.

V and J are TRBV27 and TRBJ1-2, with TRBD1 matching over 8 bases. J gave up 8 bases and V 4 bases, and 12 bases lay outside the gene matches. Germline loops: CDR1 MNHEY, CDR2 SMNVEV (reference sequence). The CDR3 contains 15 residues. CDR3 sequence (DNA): TGTGCCAGCAGTTGGACAGGGTACGAGGATGCGGGCTACACCTTC. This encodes CASSWTGYEDAGYTF.

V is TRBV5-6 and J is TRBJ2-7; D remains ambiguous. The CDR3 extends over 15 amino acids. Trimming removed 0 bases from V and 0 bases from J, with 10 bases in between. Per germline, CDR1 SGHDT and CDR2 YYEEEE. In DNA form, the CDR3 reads TGTGCCAGCAGCTTGGACGTTGGTAGCTCCTACGAGCAGTACTTC. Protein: CASSLDVGSSYEQYF.

DNA for the CDR3: TGTGCCAGCAGTTTATTCCAATTTAGCAATCAGCCCCAGCATTTT. It is translated as CASSLFQFSNQPQHF. V usage is TRBV28 and J usage is TRBJ1-5; D remains ambiguous. Germline CDR1 is MDHEN and CDR2 is SYDVKM. Trimming stripped 1 base from V and 0 bases from J, with 7 bases between. The CDR3 has 15 amino acids.

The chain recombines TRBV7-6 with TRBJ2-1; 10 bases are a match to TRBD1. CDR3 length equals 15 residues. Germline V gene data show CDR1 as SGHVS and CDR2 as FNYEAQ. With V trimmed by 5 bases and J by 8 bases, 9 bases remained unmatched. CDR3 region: CASSPGQGILDEQFF. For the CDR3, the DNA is TGTGCCAGCAGCCCGGGACAGGGGATTTTGGATGAGCAGTTCTTC.

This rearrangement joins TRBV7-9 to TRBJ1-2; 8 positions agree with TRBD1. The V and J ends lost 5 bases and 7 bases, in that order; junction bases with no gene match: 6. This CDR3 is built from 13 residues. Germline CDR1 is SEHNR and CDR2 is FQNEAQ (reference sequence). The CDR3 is CASSQTGERGYTF. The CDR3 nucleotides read TGTGCCAGCAGCCAGACAGGGGAGCGTGGCTACACCTTC.

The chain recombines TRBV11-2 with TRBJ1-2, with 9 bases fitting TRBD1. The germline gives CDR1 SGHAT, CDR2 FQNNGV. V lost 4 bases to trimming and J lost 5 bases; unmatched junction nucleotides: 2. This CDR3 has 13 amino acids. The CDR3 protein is CASSSGQGYGYTF. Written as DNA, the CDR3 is TGTGCCAGCAGCTCAGGACAGGGGTATGGCTACACCTTC.

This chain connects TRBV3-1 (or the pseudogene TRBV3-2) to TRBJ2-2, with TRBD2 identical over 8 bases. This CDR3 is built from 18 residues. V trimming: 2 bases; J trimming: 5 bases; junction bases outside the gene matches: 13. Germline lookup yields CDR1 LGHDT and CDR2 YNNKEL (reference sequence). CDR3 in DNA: TGTGCCAGCAGCCAATTTACCCGCGCTCGCGGGAGGACCGGGGAGCTGTTTTTT. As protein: CASSQFTRARGRTGELFF.